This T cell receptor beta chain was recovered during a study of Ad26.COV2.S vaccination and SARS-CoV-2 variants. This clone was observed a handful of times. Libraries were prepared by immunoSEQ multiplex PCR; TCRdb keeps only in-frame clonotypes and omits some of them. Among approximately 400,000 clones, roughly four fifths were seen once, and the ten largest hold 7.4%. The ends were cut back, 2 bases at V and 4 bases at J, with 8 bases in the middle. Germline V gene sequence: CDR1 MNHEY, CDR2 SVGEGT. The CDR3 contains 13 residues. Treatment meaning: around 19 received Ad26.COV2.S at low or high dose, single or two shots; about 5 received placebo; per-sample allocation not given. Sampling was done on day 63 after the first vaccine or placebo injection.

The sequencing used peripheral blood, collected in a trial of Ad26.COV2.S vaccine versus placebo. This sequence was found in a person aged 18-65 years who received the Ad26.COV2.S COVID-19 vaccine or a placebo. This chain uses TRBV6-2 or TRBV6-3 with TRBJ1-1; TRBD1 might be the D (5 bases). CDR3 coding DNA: TGTGCCAGCAGTTACAGGGGTGGCACTGAAGCTTTCTTT. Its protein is CASSYRGGTEAFF.